The rows below give T cell receptor beta chains drawn from one sample of a study of blood T cell repertoires in COVID-19. Sequencing used immunoSEQ multiplex PCR; TCRdb keeps in-frame clones, though not all of them. The sample lists 150,000 to 200,000 clones, roughly 80% seen once, with 3.4% in the top ten. What was sequenced was PBMCs or T cells enriched from blood (not recorded which). These receptor sequences come from a woman aged 60-70 years who had recovered from COVID-19. The CDR3 runs from the conserved cysteine through the conserved F or W. The D gene is left open where the match is weak. Not all rows give a size; the values are once, few, many and, for expanded clones, a class.

size | J | V | D | CDR3 | DNA
NA | TRBJ1-3 | TRBV5-1 | NA | CASSLGKTADTIYF | TGCGCCAGCAGCTTGGGGAAGACAGCAGACACCATATATTTT
NA | TRBJ2-2 | TRBV15 | NA | CATSRGLGFPGKERTGELFF | TGTGCCACCAGCAGAGGATTAGGGTTTCCAGGGAAGGAACGGACCGGGGAGCTGTTTTTT
few | TRBJ1-6 | TRBV2 | TRBD1 | CATPIDRDSPLHF | TGTGCCACCCCCATCGACAGGGATTCACCCCTCCACTTT
NA | TRBJ2-5 | TRBV5-6 | NA | CASSLGPNPGAETQYF | TGTGCCAGCAGCTTGGGGCCGAACCCTGGGGCAGAGACCCAGTACTTC
NA | TRBJ1-2 | TRBV5-4 | TRBD1 | CASSGGQGANYGYTF | TGTGCCAGCAGCGGGGGACAGGGGGCAAATTATGGCTACACCTTC
few | TRBJ1-2 | TRBV6-5 | TRBD1 | CASSYGQGARGYTF | TGTGCCAGCAGTTATGGACAGGGGGCAAGGGGCTACACCTTC
NA | TRBJ1-2 | TRBV6-5 | NA | CASSYNRDPGGYTF | TGTGCCAGCAGTTACAACCGGGATCCTGGGGGCTACACCTTC
NA | TRBJ2-1 | TRBV11-2 | TRBD2 | CASSLGGLAVYNEQFF | TGTGCCAGCAGCTTAGGGGGACTAGCGGTTTACAATGAGCAGTTCTTC
NA | TRBJ1-4 | TRBV30 | TRBD1 | CAWSQGQWANEKLFF | TGTGCCTGGTCCCAGGGACAGTGGGCTAATGAAAAACTGTTTTTT
NA | TRBJ2-7 | TRBV30 | TRBD1 | CAWSVGQGVEYEQYF | TGTGCCTGGAGTGTAGGGCAGGGGGTTGAGTACGAGCAGTACTTC
NA | TRBJ2-6 | TRBV21-1 | NA | CASSDPGQASSGANVLTF | TGTGCCAGCAGCGACCCGGGACAGGCTAGCTCTGGGGCCAACGTCCTGACTTTC
NA | TRBJ2-7 | TRBV7-3 | TRBD2 | CASSLRAGTSFPYEQYF | TGTGCCAGCAGCTTAAGAGCCGGGACTAGCTTCCCCTACGAGCAGTACTTC
NA | TRBJ1-1 | TRBV9 | NA | CASSVARAEAFF | TGTGCCAGCAGCGTAGCGAGGGCTGAAGCTTTCTTT
NA | TRBJ2-3 | TRBV19 | TRBD2 | CASSTREGPDTQYF | TGTGCCAGTAGTACCAGGGAGGGACCAGATACGCAGTATTTT
NA | TRBJ2-2 | TRBV5-1 | NA | CASSVTGQELFF | TGCGCCAGCAGCGTCACAGGGCAGGAGCTGTTTTTT
NA | TRBJ2-3 | TRBV5-6 | TRBD2 | CASSPERGGSPDTQYF | TGTGCCAGCAGCCCCGAACGGGGGGGGAGCCCAGATACGCAGTATTTT
NA | TRBJ2-7 | TRBV2 | TRBD1 | CASSAGGWDYEQYF | TGTGCCAGCAGTGCAGGGGGCTGGGACTACGAGCAGTACTTC
few | TRBJ2-7 | TRBV5-1 | TRBD2 | CASSLAGGPDEQYF | TGCGCCAGCAGCTTAGCGGGGGGGCCGGACGAGCAGTACTTC
once | TRBJ2-2 | TRBV3-1/TRBV3-2 | TRBD1 | CASSQDWDRGGTGELFF | TGTGCCAGCAGCCAAGATTGGGACAGGGGGGGCACCGGGGAGCTGTTTTTT
once | TRBJ1-2 | TRBV5-1 | TRBD1 | CASSGTVGYGYTF | TGCGCCAGCAGCGGGACAGTGGGATATGGCTACACCTTC
NA | TRBJ2-1 | TRBV2 | NA | CASSLNEQFF | TGTGCCAGCAGCTTAAATGAGCAGTTCTTC
NA | TRBJ2-7 | TRBV4-1 | TRBD1 | CASSQARTGEYEQYF | TGCGCCAGCAGCCAAGCACGGACAGGGGAATACGAGCAGTACTTC
once | TRBJ2-2 | TRBV4-2 | TRBD2 | CASSQAGRGRGANTGELFF | TGTGCCAGCAGCCAAGCGGGGAGAGGGCGGGGGGCGAACACCGGGGAGCTGTTTTTT
NA | TRBJ2-1 | TRBV9 | NA | CASSEGGREQFF | TGTGCCAGTTCAGAAGGGGGTCGTGAGCAGTTCTTC
NA | TRBJ2-3 | TRBV5-1 | NA | CASSLESGSTDTQYF | TGCGCCAGCAGCTTGGAGTCAGGTAGCACAGATACGCAGTATTTT
NA | TRBJ2-7 | TRBV9 | TRBD1 | CASSPAQGAYEQYF | TGTGCCAGCAGCCCTGCACAGGGGGCCTACGAGCAGTACTTC
NA | TRBJ1-4 | TRBV27 | NA | CASSLREGEKLFF | TGTGCCAGCAGTTTACGCGAGGGTGAAAAACTGTTTTTT
NA | TRBJ1-5 | TRBV12-3/TRBV12-4 | NA | CASSLNSYQPQHF | TGTGCCAGCAGTTTAAACAGCTATCAGCCCCAGCATTTT
NA | TRBJ1-4 | TRBV5-1 | TRBD1 | CASSLATGGGATNEKLFF | TGCGCCAGCAGCTTGGCCACAGGAGGGGGCGCAACTAATGAAAAACTGTTTTTT
NA | TRBJ1-6 | TRBV3-1/TRBV3-2 | TRBD1 | CASSPRRTGEASPLHF | TGTGCCAGCAGCCCTCGACGGACAGGGGAGGCTTCACCCCTCCACTTT
NA | TRBJ1-5 | TRBV25-1 | NA | CASSEYSGDSNQPQHF | TGTGCCAGCAGTGAATATTCAGGGGATAGCAATCAGCCCCAGCATTTT
NA | TRBJ2-7 | TRBV5-4 | NA | CASSFRGSEQYF | TGTGCCAGCAGCTTCCGGGGGAGCGAGCAGTACTTC
NA | TRBJ2-3 | TRBV25-1 | NA | CASSLGNTDTQYF | TGTGCCAGCTCACTCGGGAACACAGATACGCAGTATTTT
NA | TRBJ2-3 | TRBV5-1 | NA | CASSLLDWVTDTQYF | TGCGCCAGCAGCTTGCTCGACTGGGTCACAGATACGCAGTATTTT
NA | TRBJ1-5 | TRBV14 | NA | CASSISLVQPQHF | TGTGCCAGCAGCATCAGTCTAGTCCAGCCCCAGCATTTT
few | TRBJ2-5 | TRBV19 | TRBD2 | CASQLAGAQETQYF | TGTGCCAGCCAGCTAGCGGGCGCCCAAGAGACCCAGTACTTC
NA | TRBJ2-1 | TRBV7-3 | NA | CASRDISGGRGPSSSYNEQFF | TGTGCCAGCAGAGATATTTCGGGAGGCAGGGGGCCCTCTAGCTCCTACAATGAGCAGTTCTTC
NA | TRBJ1-2 | TRBV14 | NA | CASSQDWGFANYGYTF | TGTGCCAGCAGCCAAGATTGGGGCTTTGCGAACTATGGCTACACCTTC
NA | TRBJ1-4 | TRBV3-1/TRBV3-2 | NA | CASSLQPGSTNEKLFF | TGTGCCAGCAGCCTCCAGCCGGGGTCAACTAATGAAAAACTGTTTTTT
NA | TRBJ1-3 | TRBV6-5 | NA | CASSIQGTSGNTIYF | TGTGCCAGCAGTATACAGGGAACTTCTGGAAACACCATATATTTT
NA | TRBJ2-3 | TRBV9 | NA | CASSPRGGDTQYF | TGTGCCAGCAGCCCAAGGGGGGGAGATACGCAGTATTTT
NA | TRBJ1-2 | TRBV4-1 | TRBD1 | CASSQDQDRTYYGYTF | TGCGCCAGCAGCCAAGATCAGGACAGGACTTACTATGGCTACACCTTC
NA | TRBJ1-3 | TRBV7-2 | TRBD1 | CASSSLQGASGGNTIYF | TGTGCCAGCAGCTCCTTACAGGGGGCCTCGGGTGGAAACACCATATATTTT